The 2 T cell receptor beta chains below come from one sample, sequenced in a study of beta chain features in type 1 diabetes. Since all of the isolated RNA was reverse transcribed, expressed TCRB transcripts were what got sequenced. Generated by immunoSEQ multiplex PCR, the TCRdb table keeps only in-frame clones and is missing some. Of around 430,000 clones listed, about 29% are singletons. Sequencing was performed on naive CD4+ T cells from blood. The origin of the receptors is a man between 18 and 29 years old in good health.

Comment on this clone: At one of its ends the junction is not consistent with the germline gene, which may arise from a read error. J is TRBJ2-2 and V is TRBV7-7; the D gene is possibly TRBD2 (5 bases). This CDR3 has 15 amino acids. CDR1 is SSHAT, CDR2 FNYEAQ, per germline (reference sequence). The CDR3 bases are TGTGCTAGCAGCTTAAGGCTGAGGGAGATCGGGGAGCTGTTTTTT. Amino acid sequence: CASSLRLREIGELFF. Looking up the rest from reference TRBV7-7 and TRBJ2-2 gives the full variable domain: GAGVSQSPRYKVTKRGQDVTLRCDPISSHATLYWYQQALGQGPEFLTYFNYEAQPDKSGLPSDRFSAERPEGSISTLTIQRTEQRDSAMYRCASSLRLREIGELFFGEGSRLTVL.

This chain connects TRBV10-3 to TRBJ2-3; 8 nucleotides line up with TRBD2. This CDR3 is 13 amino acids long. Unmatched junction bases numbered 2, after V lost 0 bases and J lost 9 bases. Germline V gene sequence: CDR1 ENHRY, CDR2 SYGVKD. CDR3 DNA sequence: TGTGCCATCAGTGAGTCGGAGCGGGGGACGCAGTATTTT. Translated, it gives CAISESERGTQYF.